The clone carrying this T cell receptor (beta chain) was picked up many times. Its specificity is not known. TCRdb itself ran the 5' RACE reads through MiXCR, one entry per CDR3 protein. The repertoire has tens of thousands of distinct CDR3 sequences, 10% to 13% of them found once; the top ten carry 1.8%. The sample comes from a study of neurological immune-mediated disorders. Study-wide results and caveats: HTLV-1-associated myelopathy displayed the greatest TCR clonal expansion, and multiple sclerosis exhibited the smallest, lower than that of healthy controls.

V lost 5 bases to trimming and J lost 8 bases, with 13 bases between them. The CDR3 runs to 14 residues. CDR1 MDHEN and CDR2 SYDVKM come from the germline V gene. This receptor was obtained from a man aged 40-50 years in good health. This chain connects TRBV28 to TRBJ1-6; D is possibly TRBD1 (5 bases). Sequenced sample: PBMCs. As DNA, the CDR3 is TGTGCCAGCAGTCTCAGGGTGGGGGATTCACCCCTCCACTTT. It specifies CASSLRVGDSPLHF.